This T cell receptor beta chain was identified in a study of beta chain features in type 1 diabetes. General study results and limits: Shorter TCRB CDR3s, moderately but significantly so, were found in Type 1 diabetes patients in all four CD4+ subsets. Insertions at VDJ junctions were less frequent in type 1 diabetes patients. These patients also deleted more nucleotides at the same junctions.

Germline V gene sequence: CDR1 SGHRS, CDR2 YFSETQ. The CDR3 runs to 14 residues. V dropped 4 bases and J dropped 10; count of bases not matched to a gene: 10. Sampling consisted of one heparinised blood draw per donor, averaging roughly 100 mL. On this clone itself: What it binds is unknown.

The sequenced template was cDNA made from the entire isolated RNA. TCRdb keeps only in-frame clones here, not all; method: immunoSEQ multiplex PCR. The repertoire consists of around 400,000 clones, with about 16% occurring once and the leading ten covering approximately 0.02%. The material sequenced was naive CD4+ T cells from blood. The receptor comes from a woman under 30 in good health. The chain links TRBV5-1 to TRBJ2-7; 11 bases are shared with TRBD1. CDR3 amino acids: CASSLGQGARPQYF. The CDR3, as DNA: TGCGCCAGCAGCCTAGGACAGGGGGCTCGTCCCCAGTACTTC.